This TCR beta chain was identified in a study of T cell responses to AZD1222 COVID-19 vaccine. Overall study results and limits: Only a handful of people who got AZD1222 tested seropositive at baseline.

Produced via immunoSEQ multiplex PCR; TCRdb's table is partial and in-frame only. There are more than 90,000 clones in the sample; about 80% occur only once, and roughly 10% lies in the top ten. The V gene lost 0 bases and the J gene lost 8 bases, with 8 bases spanning the gap. The CDR3 covers 12 residues. Per germline, CDR1 GTSNPN and CDR2 SVGIG (reference sequence). As regards this clone: Its matching antigen is unknown.

This sample comprised peripheral blood, obtained on day 0 of AZD1222 vaccination. The genes are TRBV30 and TRBJ1-5; D remains ambiguous. This sequence originates from an adult in good health. The CDR3 sequence is CAWSVGAKPQHF. Written as DNA, the CDR3 is TGTGCCTGGAGTGTCGGCGCAAAGCCCCAGCATTTT.